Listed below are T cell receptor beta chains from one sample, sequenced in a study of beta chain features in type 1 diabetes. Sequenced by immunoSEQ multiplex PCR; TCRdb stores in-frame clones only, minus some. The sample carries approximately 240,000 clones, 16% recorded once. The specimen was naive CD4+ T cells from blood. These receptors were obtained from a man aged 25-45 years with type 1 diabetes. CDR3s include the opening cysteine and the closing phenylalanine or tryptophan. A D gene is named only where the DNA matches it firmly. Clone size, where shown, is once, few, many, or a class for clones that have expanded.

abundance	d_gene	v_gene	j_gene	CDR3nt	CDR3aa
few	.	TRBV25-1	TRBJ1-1	TGTGCCAGCAGTGAATATCTCGAGAACACTGAAGCTTTCTTT	CASSEYLENTEAFF
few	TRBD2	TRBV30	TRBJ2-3	TGTGCCTGGAGTGTAACTAGCGGCACAGATACGCAGTATTTT	CAWSVTSGTDTQYF
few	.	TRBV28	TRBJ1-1	TGTGCCAGCAGTTCCGGGTCCACTGAAGCTTTCTTT	CASSSGSTEAFF
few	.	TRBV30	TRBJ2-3	TGTGCCTGGAGATCGAGCACAGATACGCAGTATTTT	CAWRSSTDTQYF
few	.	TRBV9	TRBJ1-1	TGTGCCAGCAGCGTAAGGGGTTTGAACACTGAAGCTTTCTTT	CASSVRGLNTEAFF
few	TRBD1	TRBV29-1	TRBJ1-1	TGCAGCGTTATGACAGGGCCAAACACTGAAGCTTTCTTT	CSVMTGPNTEAFF
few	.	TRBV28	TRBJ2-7	TGTGCCAGCACCAGTGGGCAGACCTACTACGAGCAGTACTTC	CASTSGQTYYEQYF
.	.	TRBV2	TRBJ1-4	TGTGCCAGCAGTGAAGGCCCCCAGAAGTATCTGTTTTTT	CASSEGPQKYLFF
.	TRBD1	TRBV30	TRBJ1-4	TGTGCCTGGAGCCTATCGGACAGGGATAATGAAAAACTGTTTTTT	CAWSLSDRDNEKLFF
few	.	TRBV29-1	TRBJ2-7	TGCAGCGTCCGAGGGCGGGTCTCTTACGAGCAGTACTTC	CSVRGRVSYEQYF
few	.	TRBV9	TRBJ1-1	TGTGCCAGCAGCGTAGGACATCAGACTGAAGCTTTCTTT	CASSVGHQTEAFF
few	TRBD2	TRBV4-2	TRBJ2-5	TGTGCCAGCAGCCCCATTGGGCGGGAGAGGGTCCAAGAGACCCAGTACTTC	CASSPIGRERVQETQYF
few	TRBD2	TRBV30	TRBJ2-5	TGTGCCGCGGGACTAGCGGACAAGGCCCAGTACTTC	CAAGLADKAQYF
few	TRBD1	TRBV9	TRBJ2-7	TGTGCCAGCAGCGTAGGGGGACAGAGCTCCTACGAGCAGTACTTC	CASSVGGQSSYEQYF
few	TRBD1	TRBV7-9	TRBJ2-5	TGTGCCAGCAGCTCGAGGGGACAGGGAGAGACCCAGTACTTC	CASSSRGQGETQYF
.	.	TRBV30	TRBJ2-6	TGTGCCTGGAGTGTGGGGCGATCTGGGGCCAACGTCCTGACTTTC	CAWSVGRSGANVLTF
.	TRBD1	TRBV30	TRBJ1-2	TGTGCCTGGAGCCATAACAGGGGAAGTGGCTACACCTTC	CAWSHNRGSGYTF
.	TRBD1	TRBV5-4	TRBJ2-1	TGTGCCAGCAGCTCTGACAGGGCTTGGAACAATGAGCAGTTCTTC	CASSSDRAWNNEQFF
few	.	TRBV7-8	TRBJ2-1	TGTGCCAGCAAGAAGGGGATAAACTCCTACAATGAGCAGTTCTTC	CASKKGINSYNEQFF
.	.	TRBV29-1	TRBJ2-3	TGCAGCGTTGATGAGGGCACAGATACGCAGTATTTT	CSVDEGTDTQYF
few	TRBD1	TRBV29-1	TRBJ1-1	TGCAGCGCCCTGACAGGGGCCAATGAAGCTTTCTTT	CSALTGANEAFF
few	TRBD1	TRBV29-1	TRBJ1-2	TGCAGCGTGTACTTCGGGACAGGGGTTAAGGACTATGGCTACACCTTC	CSVYFGTGVKDYGYTF
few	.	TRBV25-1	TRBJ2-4	TGTGCCAGCAGTGAATACAGGACGGGAGAAAACATTCAGTACTTC	CASSEYRTGENIQYF
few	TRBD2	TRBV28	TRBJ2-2	TGTGCCAGCAACAAGGAAAGCGGGAGATCCACCGGGGAGCTGTTTTTT	CASNKESGRSTGELFF
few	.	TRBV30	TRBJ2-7	TGTGCCTGGAGAACCTGGAGTGGTAGCAGTTACGAGCAGTACTTC	CAWRTWSGSSYEQYF
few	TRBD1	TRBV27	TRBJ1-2	TGTGCCAGCAGAGGGACAGGGAATAACTATGGCTACACCTTC	CASRGTGNNYGYTF
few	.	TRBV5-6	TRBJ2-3	TGTGCCAGCTACCGGGTAGAGACAGATACGCAGTATTTT	CASYRVETDTQYF
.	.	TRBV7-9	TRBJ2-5	TGTGCCAGCAGCCAGACAACCCTTGCCGAACCATACTTC	CASSQTTLAEPYF
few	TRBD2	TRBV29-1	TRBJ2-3	TGCAGCGTTGCCTCCACGGGGACTAGCAAAGATACGCAGTATTTT	CSVASTGTSKDTQYF
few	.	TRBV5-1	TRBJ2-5	TGCGCCAGCAGCTTGGGGGGAATTCAAGAGACCCAGTACTTC	CASSLGGIQETQYF
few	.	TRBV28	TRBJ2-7	TGTGCCAGCAGTTCCCCGTCCGCGGGACAGAAGTCCTACGAGCAGTACTTC	CASSSPSAGQKSYEQYF
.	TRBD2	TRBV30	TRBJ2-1	TGTGCCTGGAGACCGAGACTAGCGGCTGACAATGAGCAGTTCTTC	CAWRPRLAADNEQFF
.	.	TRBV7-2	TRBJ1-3	TGTGCCAGCAGCTCCACAGTCTCTGGAAACACCATATATTTT	CASSSTVSGNTIYF
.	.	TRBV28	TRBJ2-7	TGTGCCACCCCCGGGAGTGGCGAGCAGTACTTC	CATPGSGEQYF
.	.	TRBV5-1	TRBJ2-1	TGCGCCAGCAGCTTGGGAGACAGAACAAATGAGCAGTTCTTC	CASSLGDRTNEQFF
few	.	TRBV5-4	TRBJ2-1	TGTGCCAGCAGCTTGATGGCAGGGGGGAATGAGCAGTTCTTC	CASSLMAGGNEQFF
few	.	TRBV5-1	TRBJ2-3	TGCGCCAGCAGCTTGGACGCCACAGATACGCAGTATTTT	CASSLDATDTQYF
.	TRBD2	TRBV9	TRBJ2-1	TGTGCCAGCAGCGTAGCTATCGGACTAGCGGCCTCCTACAATGAGCAGTTCTTC	CASSVAIGLAASYNEQFF
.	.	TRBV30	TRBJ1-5	TGTGCCTGGAATCAGGGTTCAGTTCAGCCCCAGCATTTT	CAWNQGSVQPQHF
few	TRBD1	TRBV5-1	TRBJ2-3	TGCGCCAGCAGATCGGGACAGGCCGGCACAGATACGCAGTATTTT	CASRSGQAGTDTQYF
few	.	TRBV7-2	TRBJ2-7	TGTGCCAGCACCGGGGGGCCCTACTACGAGCAGTACTTC	CASTGGPYYEQYF
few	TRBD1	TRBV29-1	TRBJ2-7	TGCAGCGGTACAGGGGATAACGAGCAGTACTTC	CSGTGDNEQYF
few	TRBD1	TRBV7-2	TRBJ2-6	TGTGCCAGCAGCTTAGGGCACAGGGGGGCCCGGGACAACGTCCTGACTTTC	CASSLGHRGARDNVLTF
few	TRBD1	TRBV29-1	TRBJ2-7	TGCAGCGTTGAGGGTGTCCCAGGGGGCTCCGAGCAGTACTTC	CSVEGVPGGSEQYF
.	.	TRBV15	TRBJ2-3	TGTGCCACCAGCAGGGTAGGACCTAGCACAGATACGCAGTATTTT	CATSRVGPSTDTQYF
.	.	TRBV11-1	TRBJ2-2	TGTGCCAGCAGCTCCCTTGGCGGGGTATCGAGATTT	CASSSLGGVSRF
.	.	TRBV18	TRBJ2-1	TGTGCCAGCTCACCACCAGGGGGGATTGAGCAGTTCTTC	CASSPPGGIEQFF
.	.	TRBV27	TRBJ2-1	TGTGCCAGCAGTTTACTGCTAGCCAATGAGCAGTTCTTC	CASSLLLANEQFF